One and the same sample provided the 8 T cell receptor beta chains below, sequenced in a study of OX40 agonist ivuxolimab in advanced cancers. The data were produced by immunoSEQ multiplex PCR, yet TCRdb's version contains in-frame clones alone and is incomplete. The data show approximately 76,000 clones, with 80% to 90% seen just once and roughly 6% held by the top ten. The material was CD4+ or CD8+ T cells sorted from blood, obtained in a trial of the OX40 agonist ivuxolimab. These receptors were taken from an adult with an advanced solid tumor such as melanoma, head and neck, liver or kidney cancer.

The chain combines TRBV18 with TRBJ2-7; no clear D. The CDR3 runs to 14 residues. Germline V gene lookup returns CDR1 KGHSH and CDR2 LQKENI. The V end lost 2 bases, the J end lost 0 bases, and 8 bases lay between the germline ends. The DNA of the CDR3 is TGTGCCAGCTCACCAGGCGTGAGCTCCTACGAGCAGTACTTC. It translates to CASSPGVSSYEQYF.

V gene TRBV4-2 combines with J gene TRBJ1-1; no clear D gene. V lost 2 bases to trimming and J lost 0 bases, with 10 bases between them. Germline CDR1 is LGHNA and CDR2 is YNFKEQ. The CDR3 runs 15 residues. CDR3 amino acids: CASSQPHILNTEAFF. CDR3 sequence (DNA): TGTGCCAGCAGCCAACCACATATCTTGAACACTGAAGCTTTCTTT.

CDR3 DNA sequence: TGCGCCAGCACCGGCGGACGGACTGGGGCACTCTATGGCTACACCTTC. Translating gives CASTGGRTGALYGYTF. This sequence joins TRBV5-1 and TRBJ1-2, with D perhaps TRBD1 (5 bases). CDR3 length: 16 residues. Germline V gene lookup returns CDR1 SGHRS and CDR2 YFSETQ. V was pared by 6 bases and J by 4 bases, with 22 bases between.

The rearrangement uses TRBV11-2 and TRBJ2-1; D ambiguous. Germline V lookup: CDR1 SGHAT, CDR2 FQNNGV. This CDR3 contains 15 residues. V lost 5 bases and J lost 3, with 14 bases in between. CDR3 DNA sequence: TGTGCCAGCAGCGTGGACCCACCCAGCTACAATGAGCAGTTCTTC. Protein: CASSVDPPSYNEQFF.

The chain is built from TRBV2 and TRBJ1-2, with D perhaps matching TRBD1 (6 bases). Trimming took off 8 bases at V and 2 bases at J, with 12 bases between the two ends. The CDR3 covers 13 residues. Germline CDR1 is SNHLY and CDR2 is FYNNEI. The CDR3 protein is CASEQGRNYGYTF. CDR3 nucleotides: TGTGCCAGCGAACAGGGTCGGAACTATGGCTACACCTTC. Variable domain in full (rest from reference TRBV2 and TRBJ1-2): EPEVTQTPSHQVTQMGQEVILRCVPISNHLYFYWYRQILGQKVEFLVSFYNNEISEKSEIFDDQFSVERPDGSNFTLKIRSTKLEDSAMYFCASEQGRNYGYTFGSGTRLTVV.

This clone was counted only a few times. V and J are TRBV4-2 and TRBJ2-3; 9 bases map to TRBD2. V was pared by 6 bases and J by 1 base, with 5 bases of the junction left unmatched. The CDR3 spans 15 residues. Germline V gives CDR1 LGHNA, CDR2 YNFKEQ. In DNA form, the CDR3 reads TGTGCCAGCAGGCGGACTAGCGCGGGCACAGATACGCAGTATTTT. Protein sequence: CASRRTSAGTDTQYF.

The V call is TRBV5-5, the J call TRBJ1-6; 8 nucleotides line up with TRBD1. The CDR3 covers 14 residues. Looked up from germline, CDR1 is SGHKS and CDR2 is YYEKEE (reference sequence). The V and J ends lost 2 bases and 8 bases, in that order; junction bases with no gene match: 3. The CDR3 DNA is TGTGCCAGCAGCTTTTCAGGGGGCGATTCACCCCTCCACTTT. Protein product: CASSFSGGDSPLHF.

The rearrangement joins TRBV5-4 to TRBJ1-2, with D perhaps TRBD1 (6 bases). CDR1 and CDR2 (germline): SGHNT, YYREEE (reference sequence). The CDR3 runs to 15 residues. The V end was cut by 0 bases, the J end by 4 bases, with 13 bases between. Written as DNA, the CDR3 is TGTGCCAGCAGCTTGGATGGAGGGGGTGGCTATGGCTACACCTTC. Translating it yields CASSLDGGGGYGYTF.